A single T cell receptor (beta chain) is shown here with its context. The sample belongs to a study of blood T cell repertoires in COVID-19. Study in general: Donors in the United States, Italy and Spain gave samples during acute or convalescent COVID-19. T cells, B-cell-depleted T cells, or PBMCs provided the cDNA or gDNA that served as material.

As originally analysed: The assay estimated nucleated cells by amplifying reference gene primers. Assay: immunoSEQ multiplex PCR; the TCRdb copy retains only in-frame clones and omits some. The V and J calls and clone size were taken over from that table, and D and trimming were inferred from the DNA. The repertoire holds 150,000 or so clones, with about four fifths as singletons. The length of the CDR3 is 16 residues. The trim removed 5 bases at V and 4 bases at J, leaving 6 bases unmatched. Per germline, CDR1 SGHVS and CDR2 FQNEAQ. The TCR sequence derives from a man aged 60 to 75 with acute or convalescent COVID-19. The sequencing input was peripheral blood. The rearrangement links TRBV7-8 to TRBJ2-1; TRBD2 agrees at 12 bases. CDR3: CASSALAGGLYNEQFF. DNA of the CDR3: TGTGCCAGCAGCGCACTAGCGGGGGGTTTATACAATGAGCAGTTCTTC.